This section outlines one TCR beta chain sequence together with its context. Its antigen is unknown. The CDR3 has 20 residues. V shed 10 bases and J 4 bases; nucleotides not matched to a gene: 21. The sample belongs to a study of vaccination effects on CD4 cells after COVID-19. On the study more broadly: Expansion of antigen-specific CD4+ T cells with viral peptide pools was carried out by the ViraFEST assay before sequencing. It was a median of 72 days after the second dose that post-vaccine samples were obtained. About 2.2 million PBMC per well were cultured with roughly 9 IU/ml IL-2 and around 9.4 ug/ml peptides.

Cultured cells yielded isolated CD4+ T cells after 10 to 11 days. Two doses of BNT162b2 or mRNA-1273 vaccine were administered to participants. Study results and caveats: The study, lacking early post-infection timepoints, had few convalescent patients.

Method: immunoSEQ multiplex PCR; TCRdb's copy keeps in-frame clones and lacks some. The profile shows over 45,000 clones, just over 70% of them singletons. The material was CD4+ T cells from PBMCs cultured without peptide, obtained after COVID-19 vaccination. The chain couples TRBV23-1 to TRBJ2-2; 13 bases map to TRBD2. TRBV23-1 is an ORF for which the function is uncertain. This receptor was obtained from a human donor who received a COVID-19 vaccine. The DNA of the CDR3 is TGCGCCACCCAGGGACCTACTAGCGGGGGGGATGTGTTTAGCACCGGGGAGCTGTTTTTT. Its protein is CATQGPTSGGDVFSTGELFF.